This TCR beta chain stems from a study of blood T cell repertoires in COVID-19. Study at large: There were acute and convalescent COVID-19 samples, and they came from the United States, Italy and Spain. Sources were T cells, B-cell-depleted T cells, or PBMCs; the material itself was cDNA or gDNA.

V lost 4 bases and J lost 1, with 14 bases in between. The CDR3 consists of 15 residues. CDR1 and CDR2 from the germline V gene are SGHNT and YYREEE (reference sequence). Original processing notes: Cell counts per sample came from amplifying reference gene primers. Libraries were prepared by immunoSEQ multiplex PCR; TCRdb keeps only in-frame clonotypes and omits some of them. Clone size and the V and J calls come from that table; the DNA yielded D and trimming. Found here are about 73,000 clones, roughly 84% of them singletons; the top ten hold over 2%. The sequence derives from a man of 80 years or more with active or convalescent COVID-19. The sequenced sample consisted of peripheral blood. V usage is TRBV5-4 and J usage is TRBJ1-2; the D gene is possibly TRBD1 (5 bases). CDR3 sequence: CASSPQGRSNYGYTF. In DNA, the CDR3 is TGTGCCAGCAGCCCCCAGGGTCGGAGTAACTATGGCTACACCTTC.